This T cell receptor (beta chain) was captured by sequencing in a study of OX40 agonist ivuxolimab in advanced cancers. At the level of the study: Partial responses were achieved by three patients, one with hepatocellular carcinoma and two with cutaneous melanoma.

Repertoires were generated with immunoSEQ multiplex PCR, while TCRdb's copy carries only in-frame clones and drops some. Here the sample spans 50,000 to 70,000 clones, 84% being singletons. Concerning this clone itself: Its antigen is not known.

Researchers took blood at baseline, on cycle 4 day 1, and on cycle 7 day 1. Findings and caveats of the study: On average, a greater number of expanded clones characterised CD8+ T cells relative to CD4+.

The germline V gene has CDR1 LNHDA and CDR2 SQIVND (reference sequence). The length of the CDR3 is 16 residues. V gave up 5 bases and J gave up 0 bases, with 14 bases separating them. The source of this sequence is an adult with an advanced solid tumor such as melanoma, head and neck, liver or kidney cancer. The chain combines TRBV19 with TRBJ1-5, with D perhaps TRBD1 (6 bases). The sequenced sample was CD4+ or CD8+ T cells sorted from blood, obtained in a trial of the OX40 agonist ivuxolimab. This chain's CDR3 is CASSVWTDYSNQPQHF. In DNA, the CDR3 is TGTGCCAGTAGTGTTTGGACAGACTATAGCAATCAGCCCCAGCATTTT.